The rows below give T cell receptor beta chains drawn from one sample of a study of T cells in Graves' hyperthyroidism and ophthalmopathy. MiXCR, applied by TCRdb to the multiplex PCR reads, yields one record per CDR3 protein. The sample has 300,000 to 450,000 distinct CDR3 sequences, approximately 14% seen once; the top ten hold around a quarter. Sequences were obtained from blood. Receptors were obtained from a young woman with Graves' hyperthyroidism that later progressed to Graves' ophthalmopathy. Both conserved end residues are part of each CDR3. D genes are given only for firm matches. Clone sizes are given selectively: once, few, many, or a class where the clone is expanded.

abundance	v_gene	j_gene	d_gene	CDR3nt	CDR3aa
many	TRBV20-1	TRBJ1-6	TRBD1	TGCAGTGCTACCATGACAGGGGTTAATTCACCCCTCCACTTT	CSATMTGVNSPLHF
few	TRBV20-1	TRBJ2-2	.	TGCAGTGCTAGAATGCTGTCGAACACCGGGGAGCTGTTTTTT	CSARMLSNTGELFF
.	TRBV3-1	TRBJ2-4	.	TGTGCCAGCAGCCCCGCCGGGTTAGCCAAAAACATTCAGTACTTC	CASSPAGLAKNIQYF
many	TRBV28	TRBJ2-7	.	TGTGCCAGCAGCCCGGGAACTAGCCCTATGGGGGAGCAGTACTTC	CASSPGTSPMGEQYF
few	TRBV6-1	TRBJ2-1	TRBD2	TGTGCCAGCAGTGACTCTGCGGCTAGCGGCAATGAGCAGTTCTTC	CASSDSAASGNEQFF
.	TRBV7-9	TRBJ2-5	.	TGTACCAGCAGCTCCGGGGAGACCCAGTACTTC	CTSSSGETQYF
.	TRBV5-1	TRBJ2-3	.	TGCGCCAGCAGCTTGGCAGGGTCGCGCACAGATACGCAGTATTTT	CASSLAGSRTDTQYF
many	TRBV20-1	TRBJ2-5	TRBD2	TGCAGTGCTAGAGTTGCGGGAGGGCCCGTCGAGACCCAGTACTTC	CSARVAGGPVETQYF
many	TRBV7-9	TRBJ2-3	.	TGTGCCAGCAGTTCCGACAGGACTAGCACAGATACGCAGTATTTT	CASSSDRTSTDTQYF
many	TRBV12-3/TRBV12-4	TRBJ2-7	TRBD1	TGTGCCAGCAGTTTCGGACAGGGGGTGTACGAGCAGTACTTC	CASSFGQGVYEQYF
few	TRBV6-2/TRBV6-3	TRBJ2-2	.	TGTGCCAGCAGTCCCATAGTCGCCGGGGAGCTGTTTTTT	CASSPIVAGELFF
.	TRBV6-1	TRBJ2-4	.	TGTGCCAGCAGCCGGAGGACAGTAGCCAAAAACATTCAGTACTTC	CASSRRTVAKNIQYF
.	TRBV14	TRBJ2-5	.	TGTGCCAGCAGCCCCCAGGGTGGAGGGACCCAGTACTTC	CASSPQGGGTQYF
many	TRBV11-2	TRBJ1-1	.	TGTGCCAGCAGCTTCCCGGGGGCGAACACTGAAGCTTTCTTT	CASSFPGANTEAFF
few	TRBV29-1	TRBJ2-4	.	TGCAGCGTGGAGACAGCACACAAAAACATTCAGTACTTC	CSVETAHKNIQYF
few	TRBV10-3	TRBJ2-5	TRBD1	TGTGCCATAAGCGAAGGACAGGGGAACCAGTACTTC	CAISEGQGNQYF
many	TRBV6-5	TRBJ2-1	TRBD2	TGTGCCAGCAGTTACTCCCGTAGCGGGAGGGCCCGATTTAATGAGCAGTTCTTC	CASSYSRSGRARFNEQFF
.	TRBV9	TRBJ2-1	TRBD2	TGTGCCAGCAGCGGGCGGGAGGGCTCGTACAATGAGCAGTTCTTC	CASSGREGSYNEQFF
many	TRBV7-2	TRBJ2-5	.	TGTGCCAGCAGCGCAGTGGGGACGGCCCCAACGGGGGCCCAGTACTTC	CASSAVGTAPTGAQYF
few	TRBV28	TRBJ1-5	.	TGTGCCAGCAGTGCCCGGGCGGGCCCGAGAAGCAATCAGCCCCAGCATTTT	CASSARAGPRSNQPQHF
.	TRBV20-1	TRBJ2-3	.	TGCAGTGCTACGCCCCATGAGGCGGGGAGCACAGATACGCAGTATTTT	CSATPHEAGSTDTQYF
few	TRBV7-9	TRBJ1-5	.	TGTGCCAGCAGCGACTCGACAGCTAGCAATCAGCCCCAGCATTTT	CASSDSTASNQPQHF
many	TRBV10-3	TRBJ2-2	TRBD1	TGTGCCATCAGTGACCTATCGACAGGGCTTTGGGGTCGTGTCACCGGGGAGCTGTTTTTT	CAISDLSTGLWGRVTGELFF
few	TRBV6-1	TRBJ2-1	TRBD1	TGTGCCAGCAGTAGCCCGGGGACAGGGGCCTACAATGAGCAGTTCTTC	CASSSPGTGAYNEQFF
many	TRBV20-1	TRBJ2-7	TRBD1	TGCAGTGCTAGCGGTATGAAACGACAGGGACAACTTAGGAACGAGCAGTACTTC	CSASGMKRQGQLRNEQYF
many	TRBV7-2	TRBJ2-3	TRBD2	TGTGCCAGCAGCTTCCCTCTAGCGGGCGTGAGCACAGATACGCAGTATTTT	CASSFPLAGVSTDTQYF
many	TRBV27	TRBJ1-6	.	TGTGCCAGCAGTATCGGGACCCGGGACTCACCCCTCCACTTT	CASSIGTRDSPLHF
.	TRBV5-5	TRBJ2-7	TRBD2	TGTGCCAGCAGCTTGTACGCTAAGAAGACTAGCGGTTACGAGCAGTACTTC	CASSLYAKKTSGYEQYF
many	TRBV7-2	TRBJ2-7	.	TGTGCCAGCAGCTTAGCGAGGTTAACCTACGAGCAGTACTTC	CASSLARLTYEQYF
many	TRBV28	TRBJ2-2	.	TGTGCCAGCAGTGTAAGGAGGGGCGCCGGGGAGCTGTTTTTT	CASSVRRGAGELFF
many	TRBV12-3/TRBV12-4	TRBJ1-1	.	TGTGCCAGCAGTGCCCCCGACAGGACCTACACTGAAGCTTTCTTT	CASSAPDRTYTEAFF
many	TRBV11-2	TRBJ2-1	TRBD2	TGTGCCAGCACCCTTGGGGGAGCGGGAGGGAACAATGAGCAGTTCTTC	CASTLGGAGGNNEQFF
many	TRBV5-1	TRBJ2-3	TRBD1	TGCGCCAGCAGCCCAATGGACAGGAGCACAGATACGCAGTATTTT	CASSPMDRSTDTQYF
few	TRBV15	TRBJ2-3	TRBD2	TGTGCCACCAGCAGTTTTCTAGCGGGAACCACAGATACGCAGTATTTT	CATSSFLAGTTDTQYF
many	TRBV7-2	TRBJ2-2	TRBD2	TGTGCCAGCAGCCTTGTACCGGGACTAGCGGGATCGGGGGAGCTGTTTTTT	CASSLVPGLAGSGELFF
many	TRBV11-1	TRBJ2-1	TRBD2	TGTGCCAGCAGCTTAGGCAGCGGGAGTAATGAGCAGTTCTTC	CASSLGSGSNEQFF
many	TRBV5-1	TRBJ2-5	.	TGCGCCAGCAGCTTGGCCCAAGGGTACCAAGAGACCCAGTACTTC	CASSLAQGYQETQYF
few	TRBV11-2	TRBJ2-1	.	TGTGCCAGCAGCTCCCTAGTTTTCCACAATGAGCAGTTCTTC	CASSSLVFHNEQFF
many	TRBV2	TRBJ2-7	TRBD2	TGTGCCAGCAATCCCTTAAGAGCGGGAGGATACGAGCAGTACTTC	CASNPLRAGGYEQYF
few	TRBV7-9	TRBJ2-3	.	TGTGCCAGCAGCTTAGCGAGACAGCCCACAGATACGCAGTATTTT	CASSLARQPTDTQYF
few	TRBV3-1	TRBJ2-4	.	TGTGCCAGCAGCCAAGATGGGGCAGGGAGGTTGGGACTAGCCAAAAACATTCAGTACTTC	CASSQDGAGRLGLAKNIQYF
.	TRBV5-8	TRBJ2-7	.	TGTGCCAGCAGCTCCGGTCCCCCCTTCTACGAGCAGTACTTC	CASSSGPPFYEQYF
few	TRBV20-1	TRBJ1-6	.	TGCAGTGCTAGAGATCTCCGCAGGGCCGATAATTCACCCCTCCACTTT	CSARDLRRADNSPLHF
few	TRBV10-3	TRBJ2-1	.	TGTGCCATCAGGGATTCATGGAATGAGCAGTTCTTC	CAIRDSWNEQFF
few	TRBV14	TRBJ2-5	TRBD2	TGTGCCAGCAGCCCTGTAACGGGAGGGCAAGAGACCCAGTACTTC	CASSPVTGGQETQYF
many	TRBV20-1	TRBJ2-3	TRBD2	TGCAGTGAGAGTGATCGCGGGGGGGATGCAGATACGCAGTATTTT	CSESDRGGDADTQYF
many	TRBV4-3	TRBJ2-1	TRBD2	TGCGCCAGCAGCCAAGGAGGGGAGGGCGCTGGCAATGAGCAGTTCTTC	CASSQGGEGAGNEQFF
many	TRBV27	TRBJ1-2	TRBD1	TGTGCCAGCAGTTTCAGAGGACAGGTCTATGGCTACACCTTC	CASSFRGQVYGYTF